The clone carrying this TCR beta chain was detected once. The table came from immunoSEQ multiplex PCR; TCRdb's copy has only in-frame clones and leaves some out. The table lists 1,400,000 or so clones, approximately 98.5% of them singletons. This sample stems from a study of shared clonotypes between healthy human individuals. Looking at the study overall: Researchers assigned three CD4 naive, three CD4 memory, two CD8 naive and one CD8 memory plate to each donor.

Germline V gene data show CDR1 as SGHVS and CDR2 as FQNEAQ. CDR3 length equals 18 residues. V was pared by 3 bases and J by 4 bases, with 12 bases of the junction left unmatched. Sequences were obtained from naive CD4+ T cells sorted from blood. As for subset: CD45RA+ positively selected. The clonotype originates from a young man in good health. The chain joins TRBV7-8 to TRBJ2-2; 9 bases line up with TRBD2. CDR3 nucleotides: TGTGCCAGCAGCTTGTCAGCGGGAGGCGGTCCGGTCACCGGGGAGCTGTTTTTT. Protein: CASSLSAGGGPVTGELFF.